Sequencing of this T cell receptor beta chain was carried out in a study of T cells in Graves' hyperthyroidism and ophthalmopathy. Deletions cut 3 bases from V and 8 bases from J, with 19 bases between. The CDR3 covers 15 residues. Germline CDR1 LNHDA, CDR2 SQIVND (reference sequence). There are a few counts of this clonotype. TCR beta CDR3 regions were amplified from RNA. First-round RT-PCR of the TCR CDR3 relied on the HTBI primer set. TCRdb re-called the multiplex PCR reads through MiXCR, storing one row per CDR3 protein. The sample yields hundreds of thousands of distinct CDR3 sequences, around a sixth seen once.

The sequencing input was blood. The sequence was collected from a woman aged 18-29 years with Graves' hyperthyroidism. The chain has TRBV19 and TRBJ1-2; the D is unclear. The CDR3 spells CASSIGTNPERGYTF. CDR3 nucleotide sequence: TGTGCCAGTAGTATTGGAACGAACCCCGAGAGAGGCTACACCTTC.